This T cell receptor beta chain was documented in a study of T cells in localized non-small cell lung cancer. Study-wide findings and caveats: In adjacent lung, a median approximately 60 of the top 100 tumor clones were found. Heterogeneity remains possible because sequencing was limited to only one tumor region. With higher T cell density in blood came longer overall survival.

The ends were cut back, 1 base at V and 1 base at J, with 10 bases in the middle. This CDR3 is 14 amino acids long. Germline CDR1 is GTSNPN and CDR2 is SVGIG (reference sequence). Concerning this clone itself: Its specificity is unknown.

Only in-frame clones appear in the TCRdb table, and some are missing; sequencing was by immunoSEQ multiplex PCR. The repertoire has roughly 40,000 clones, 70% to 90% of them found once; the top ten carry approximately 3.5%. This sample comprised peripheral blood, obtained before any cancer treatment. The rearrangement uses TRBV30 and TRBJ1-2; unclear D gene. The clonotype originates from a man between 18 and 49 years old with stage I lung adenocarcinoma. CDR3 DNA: TGTGCCTGGAGTGGGGCGGATGATAACTATGGCTACACCTTC. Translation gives CAWSGADDNYGYTF.